Following are 27 T cell receptor beta chains from one sample sequenced in a study of beta chain features in type 1 diabetes. Their cognate antigens are unknown. Sequencing targeted expressed TCRB transcripts, as all isolated RNA had been reverse transcribed. Libraries were prepared by immunoSEQ multiplex PCR; TCRdb keeps only in-frame clonotypes and omits some of them. Among about 650,000 clones listed, 12% were seen once. Whole-study findings and limits: TCRB CDR3s from Type 1 diabetes patients were moderately but significantly shorter in all four CD4+ subsets.

Sequencing was carried out using naive CD4+ T cells from blood. The receptor source for this set is a man aged 25 to 40 with type 1 diabetes.

The gene calls are TRBV4-2 and TRBJ2-7; D is perhaps TRBD1 (5 bases). The CDR3 spans 15 residues. The V gene's germline CDR1 is LGHNA and CDR2 YNFKEQ. The V end was cut by 1 base, the J end by 1 base, with 11 bases between. CDR3 protein: CASSQAASGSYEQYF. The CDR3 DNA is TGTGCCAGCAGCCAAGCGGCTTCAGGGTCCTACGAGCAGTACTTC.

This rearrangement joins TRBV18 to TRBJ1-1; 7 positions match TRBD1. CDR1 and CDR2 (germline): KGHSH, LQKENI. V gave up 1 base and J gave up 4 bases; unmatched junction bases: 9. The CDR3 sequence is 16 residues long. This chain's CDR3 is CASSPLLKGASTEAFF. Here the CDR3 DNA reads TGTGCCAGCTCACCACTGTTAAAGGGGGCTAGCACTGAAGCTTTCTTT.

The chain recombines TRBV9 with TRBJ1-2; 8 bases align to TRBD1. The CDR3 totals 15 residues. Germline CDR1 and CDR2: SGDLS and YYNGEE. V gave up 5 bases and J gave up 3 bases; unmatched junction bases: 9. The DNA for the CDR3 is TGTGCCAGCAGAAGGACAGGGAGTAGGGACTATGGCTACACCTTC. Protein product: CASRRTGSRDYGYTF.

About this clone itself: One end of the junction is discordant with germline, which a read error may explain. This chain connects TRBV10-3 to TRBJ2-4; perhaps TRBD2 as D (6 bases). The CDR3 runs to 13 residues. Germline V gives CDR1 ENHRY, CDR2 SYGVKD. CDR3 DNA sequence: TGTGCCAGCAGTGAACGGGAGAGGGACATTCAGTACTTC. This gives the protein CASSERERDIQYF.

The CDR3 DNA reads TGTGCCAGCAGCGGCACGCGGGGGCAAGAGACCCAGTACTTC. Encoded protein: CASSGTRGQETQYF. The genes are TRBV5-4 and TRBJ2-5, with 7 positions matching TRBD2. V dropped 4 bases and J dropped 2; count of bases not matched to a gene: 5. The germline V gene has CDR1 SGHNT and CDR2 YYREEE (reference sequence). This CDR3 comprises 14 residues. The variable domain in full, completed from reference TRBV5-4 and TRBJ2-5, reads ETGVTQSPTHLIKTRGQQVTLRCSSQSGHNTVSWYQQALGQGPQFIFQYYREEENGRGNFPPRFSGLQFPNYSSELNVNALELDDSALYLCASSGTRGQETQYFGPGTRLLVL.

V is TRBV5-1 and J is TRBJ2-7; a possible D gene is TRBD1 (5 bases). Looked up from germline, CDR1 is SGHRS and CDR2 is YFSETQ. There are 19 residues in the CDR3. Between the trimmed V and J ends, which lost 3 bases and 4 bases, there was a span of 29 bases. The CDR3 bases are TGCGCCAGCAGCTCTACCCGAATGGACCCTCAGGGCCTCCCTTACGAGCAGTACTTC. Protein sequence: CASSSTRMDPQGLPYEQYF. Full variable domain (outside the CDR3, taken from reference TRBV5-1 and TRBJ2-7): KAGVTQTPRYLIKTRGQQVTLSCSPISGHRSVSWYQQTPGQGLQFLFEYFSETQRNKGNFPGRFSGRQFSNSRSEMNVSTLELGDSALYLCASSSTRMDPQGLPYEQYFGPGTRLTVT.

Only a few counts were recorded for this clone. The rearrangement joins TRBV6-1 to TRBJ1-2; D possibly corresponds to TRBD1 (6 bases). V was clipped by 10 bases and J by 4 bases, with 19 bases between them. The CDR3 totals 14 residues. Looked up from germline, CDR1 is MNHNS and CDR2 is SASEGT. DNA of the CDR3: TGTGCCACGAAGGGGGGCAGGCCCTCCTATGGCTACACCTTC. Translating gives CATKGGRPSYGYTF.

CDR3 protein: CASSFYSVGTQYF. The CDR3 coding sequence is TGTGCCAGCAGCTTTTATTCAGTTGGGACCCAGTACTTC. The chain joins TRBV5-6 to TRBJ2-5; D is unclear. CDR3 length: 13 residues. Trimming shortened V by 2 bases and J by 7 bases, and 12 bases separated the two germline ends. Germline V gives CDR1 SGHDT, CDR2 YYEEEE. The whole variable domain, remainder taken from reference TRBV5-6 and TRBJ2-5, is DAGVTQSPTHLIKTRGQQVTLRCSPKSGHDTVSWYQQALGQGPQFIFQYYEEEERQRGNFPDRFSGHQFPNYSSELNVNALLLGDSALYLCASSFYSVGTQYFGPGTRLLVL.

The rearrangement joins TRBV4-2 to TRBJ2-1, with no clear D. Per the germline V gene, CDR1 is LGHNA and CDR2 is YNFKEQ. With 0 bases removed from V and 6 bases from J, the gap between germline ends came to 9 bases. The CDR3 covers 14 residues. CDR3: CASSQDRRGNEQFF. DNA of the CDR3: TGTGCCAGCAGCCAAGATCGGCGCGGCAATGAGCAGTTCTTC.

In this sample, this clone turned up a few times. J is TRBJ1-2 and V is TRBV29-1; no firm D call. The V end lost 1 base, the J end lost 8 bases, and 5 bases lay between the germline ends. Germline-derived CDR1 and CDR2 are SQVTM and ANQGSEA. The CDR3 has 10 amino acids. The DNA of the CDR3 is TGCAGCGTTGAAGCGGGCGGCTACACCTTC. This gives the protein CSVEAGGYTF.

The chain is built from TRBV28 and TRBJ2-3, with no clear D. Germline CDR1 MDHEN, CDR2 SYDVKM. Between the trimmed V and J ends, which lost 2 bases and 5 bases, there was a span of 8 bases. This CDR3 contains 13 residues. DNA for the CDR3: TGTGCCAGCAGTTTACCTACGGGAGATACGCAGTATTTT. It yields the protein CASSLPTGDTQYF.

CDR3 loop: CASSADRGPTNTGELFF. The CDR3 nucleotides read TGTGCCAGCAGTGCCGACAGGGGCCCGACGAACACCGGGGAGCTGTTTTTT. The chain links TRBV6-1 to TRBJ2-2, with 8 bases identical to TRBD1. The V segment lost 4 bases and the J segment 0 bases; nucleotides outside the gene matches: 7. The CDR3 has 17 residues. Germline V CDR1 and CDR2: MNHNS, SASEGT.

In its sample, this clone was seen a few times. V and J are TRBV5-1 and TRBJ1-4, with D tentatively TRBD1 (6 bases). The CDR3 consists of 15 residues. The V end lost 4 bases, the J end lost 4 bases, and 14 bases lay between the germline ends. Germline CDR1 reads SGHRS; CDR2 reads YFSETQ. CDR3 DNA: TGCGCCAGCAGCAAAGGGGACACCTTTAATGAAAAACTGTTTTTT. It translates to CASSKGDTFNEKLFF.

The CDR3 here is CSDLFPSGGVNEQFF. The CDR3 region has the DNA TGCAGCGACCTTTTCCCTAGCGGGGGGGTCAATGAGCAGTTCTTC. The rearrangement links TRBV29-1 to TRBJ2-1, with 12 bases identical to TRBD2. The junction had 10 bases not matched to a gene; V was cut back by 7 bases and J by 6 bases. CDR3 length equals 15 residues. Germline loops: CDR1 SQVTM, CDR2 ANQGSEA.

This clone was detected a few times. The chain combines TRBV6-1 with TRBJ2-6, with D perhaps TRBD1 (6 bases). V was shortened by 0 bases and J by 4 bases, with 10 bases between the two germline ends. The CDR3 is 16 residues long. Germline lookup yields CDR1 MNHNS and CDR2 SASEGT. CDR3 sequence (DNA): TGTGCCAGCAGTGAAGCGCAGGGGACCGGGGCCAACGTCCTGACTTTC. Translated: CASSEAQGTGANVLTF.

The genes are TRBV29-1 and TRBJ1-1, with 8 bases that match TRBD1. Trimming took 7 bases from V and 4 from J; bases not matched to a gene: 8. Per germline, CDR1 SQVTM and CDR2 ANQGSEA. The CDR3 contains 13 residues. Here the CDR3 reads CSGGTGRGTEAFF. The CDR3 DNA sequence: TGCAGCGGAGGGACAGGCCGGGGCACTGAAGCTTTCTTT. Full variable domain (remainder filled in from reference TRBV29-1 and TRBJ1-1): SAVISQKPSRDICQRGTSLTIQCQVDSQVTMMFWYRQQPGQSLTLIATANQGSEATYESGFVIDKFPISRPNLTFSTLTVSNMSPEDSSIYLCSGGTGRGTEAFFGQGTRLTVV.

This clone was observed a few times. The chain carries TRBV4-2 and TRBJ1-2; 9 nucleotides line up with TRBD1. V shed 0 bases and J 2 bases; nucleotides not matched to a gene: 1. The CDR3 sequence is 15 residues long. Germline lookup yields CDR1 LGHNA and CDR2 YNFKEQ. CDR3 DNA: TGTGCCAGCAGCCAAGATACAGGGGGCAACTATGGCTACACCTTC. It encodes CASSQDTGGNYGYTF.

The V and J genes are TRBV10-3 and TRBJ1-6, with 7 bases that match TRBD1. CDR1 and CDR2 (germline): ENHRY, SYGVKD. V shed 6 bases and J 8 bases; nucleotides not matched to a gene: 4. The CDR3 sequence is 13 residues long. Here the CDR3 DNA reads TGTGCCATCAGGAGAGGGACAGATTCACCCCTCCACTTT. It yields the protein CAIRRGTDSPLHF.

This clone was observed a handful of times. Other DNA sequences within the sample encode an identical CDR3. The rearrangement links TRBV7-2 to TRBJ2-3; maybe TRBD2 (5 bases). Trimming shortened V by 3 bases and J by 1 base, and 5 bases separated the two germline ends. The CDR3 length is 13 residues. CDR1 and CDR2 (germline): SGHTA, FQGNSA. The CDR3 bases are TGTGCCAGCAGCTTTAGCGGCACAGATACGCAGTATTTT. The encoded protein is CASSFSGTDTQYF.

V and J are TRBV7-2 and TRBJ2-2; 8 bases align to TRBD1. The CDR3 sequence is 16 residues long. With 3 bases clipped from V and 4 bases from J, the junction kept 7 bases outside the gene matches. Germline CDR1 is SGHTA and CDR2 is FQGNSA. CDR3 sequence (DNA): TGTGCCAGCAGCTTTATGCAGGGGGCCCGCACCGGGGAGCTGTTTTTT. Amino acids: CASSFMQGARTGELFF.

With regard to this clone: No DNA is shown, since the ends of the CDR3 on it are uncertain; the CDR3 is the one TCRdb lists. The chain links TRBV23-1 to TRBJ2-2; the table's D call TRBD2 went unverified against the DNA. TRBV23-1 is classed as an ORF, of uncertain function. The CDR3 is made up of 12 amino acids, end residues included. The CDR3 here is CASSSFGRGAVF.

This clone was seen more than once but under ten times. CDR3 region: CASSSTGVNTEAFF. CDR3 bases: TGTGCCAGCAGTTCGACAGGGGTGAACACTGAAGCTTTCTTT. This chain links TRBV7-2 with TRBJ1-1; 8 bases fit TRBD1. CDR3 length: 14 amino acids. J was trimmed by 0 bases and V by 6 bases; bases with no gene match: 3. CDR1 is SGHTA, CDR2 FQGNSA, per germline.

As regards this clone: The same CDR3 also results from other DNA sequences found in this sample. The J gene is TRBJ2-1, the V gene TRBV4-2; the match to TRBD2 covers 10 bases. CDR3 length: 15 amino acids. V lost 4 bases, J lost 4 bases, and 4 bases stayed unmatched. Germline V CDR1 and CDR2: LGHNA, YNFKEQ. Here the CDR3 DNA reads TGTGCCAGCAGCCTTACTAGCGGGGCATACAATGAGCAGTTCTTC. It specifies CASSLTSGAYNEQFF.

This clone was counted only a few times. The rearrangement links TRBV2 to TRBJ2-1, with 7 bases fitting TRBD2. The CDR3 extends over 14 amino acids. With V trimmed by 10 bases and J by 0 bases, 6 bases remained unmatched. Germline CDR1 reads SNHLY; CDR2 reads FYNNEI. The CDR3 DNA is TGTGCCATAAGGCGGGGGAGCTCCTACAATGAGCAGTTCTTC. Translation gives CAIRRGSSYNEQFF.

In this sample, this clone turned up a few times. The chain couples TRBV5-1 to TRBJ2-5; 7 nucleotides line up with TRBD1. The CDR3 totals 15 residues. Germline CDR1 and CDR2: SGHRS and YFSETQ. The J segment lost 2 bases and the V segment lost 3 bases, leaving 7 bases of the junction unmatched. CDR3 sequence: CASSYSPTGQETQYF. CDR3 in DNA: TGCGCCAGCAGCTATTCTCCGACAGGGCAAGAGACCCAGTACTTC.

This clone was recorded a few times. The chain is built from TRBV30 and TRBJ1-3; D is unclear. CDR3 length: 12 residues. The V end lost 2 bases, the J end lost 4 bases, and 6 bases lay between the germline ends. Germline V gene data show CDR1 as GTSNPN and CDR2 as SVGIG (reference sequence). CDR3 in DNA: TGTGCCTGGAGTATGTCGGGAAACACCATATATTTT. Amino acid sequence: CAWSMSGNTIYF.

The chain recombines TRBV30 with TRBJ1-5, with D maybe TRBD1 (6 bases). The CDR3 loop spans 13 amino acids. Trimming removed 3 bases at V and 4 bases at J, with 10 bases between. Germline lookup yields CDR1 GTSNPN and CDR2 SVGIG (reference sequence). The CDR3 DNA follows: TGTGCCTGGAGGAGGACAGTTAATCAGCCCCAGCATTTT. This sequence encodes CAWRRTVNQPQHF.